Sequencing of this TCR beta chain was carried out in a study of cytomegalovirus exposure and HLA in healthy donors (dated by TCRdb to 2016 to 2017). About the full investigation: An earlier analysis of about 530 of the donors reported about 280 Gb of sequence data and approximately 120 million unique TCR beta sequences obtained from roughly 180 million T cells. Rather than drawing on any new phenotypic data, the later analysis identified candidate immune exposures from TCR beta sequences and the way those sequences occurred across donors. The study used immunosequencing to profile the T cell repertoires of some 600 subjects and linked those repertoires to cytomegalovirus serostatus. To predict cytomegalovirus infection status, the study combined high-throughput TCR immunosequencing, statistical association of individual TCRs with disease status, and machine learning. Typing coverage differed by locus: A, B, C, DRB1 and DQB1 were typed in roughly 620-630 donors, DQA1 in 522, DPA1 in 600 to 610, and DPB1 in 472. In addition to the first cohort of approximately 650 subjects, a separate validation cohort of 120 different subjects was used. The study aimed to test whether signatures of past pathogen exposure could be identified by cataloging public T cell receptors. In a later genetic analysis, genome-wide SNP genotypes for about three fifths of the 666 donors were used, and that subset was treated as a discovery cohort. HLA typing covered class I and class II loci at four-digit resolution. Of the 300 to 450 genotyped donors, 81% were placed in the genetic ancestry cluster associated with self-reported Caucasian donors. In an earlier analysis of roughly 580 of the donors, high-throughput TCR beta sequencing was used to judge whether each TCR beta V gene segment behaved as functional or pseudogenic. To study patterns of TCR occurrence, a later analysis re-analyzed previously published TCR beta repertoires from 600 to 750 donors and added high-resolution HLA genotyping. Roughly 5 DR-DQ haplotypes were treated as single units for association and clustering because of strong linkage in the cohort. Donor age, sex, ethnicity and CMV serostatus were compiled alongside the repertoire data. Every repertoire in the discovery cohort had been generated on one and the same sequencing platform. Roughly 300 gigabases of sequencing data and around 85 million unique TCR sequences made up an early release that covered approximately 650 HLA-typed donors. Among almost 400 genotyped donors of the cohort, an average of approximately 250,000 unique TCR beta nucleotide sequences were sequenced per donor, roughly 20% of them non-productive. Broad study findings and their caveats: In vitro tests confirmed that a few of the cytomegalovirus-associated TCR beta chains recognize cytomegalovirus antigens. The study gave a list of about 150 TCR beta chains associated with cytomegalovirus. A further reported finding was that TCR beta sequences accurately predicted the HLA-A and HLA-B alleles for most subjects in the first cohort. Because the 87-base-pair reads could not distinguish some IMGT-functional V segments, including TRBV6-2 and TRBV6-3, those segments were excluded. A later analysis found that most CMV-associated TCR beta chains appeared HLA-restricted, with HLA associations seemingly driven largely by CMV exposure. In a later analysis, HLA-associated TCR beta chains showed more clonal expansion and lower generation probabilities than non-associated chains that were equally common. HLA typing was unavailable for some donors at each locus, so association tests used only the typed subset. V-gene and J-gene trimming of TCR beta chains was associated with a missense DCLRE1C variant in a later genetic analysis, and the association was replicated in an independent cohort. Correlated functional status among segregating V segments might be attributable to linkage disequilibrium, but an unknown experimental factor could not be ruled out. The sequencing pipeline was judged likely to have produced a cluster of highly shared sequence variants as a technical artifact. Most TCR sequences were seen in very few donors, while some public TCRs were found in many individuals. The only immune exposure information available for the cohort was CMV serostatus. Cytomegalovirus status was reported to be diagnosed by the classifier with high specificity and sensitivity in both the original and validation cohorts. The authors suggested that the approach could potentially be extended to other disease states and immunological phenotypes. According to a later genetic analysis, donors in an Asian-associated ancestry cluster had fewer N-insertions in productive TCRs than the roughly 700-donor mean. Fewer than 20 rarely observed V segments, including chromosome 9 orphons, were excluded from the earlier analysis of almost 600 of the donors because counts were too low. A later analysis reported that several top co-occurrence clusters appeared linked to parvovirus B19, influenza, CMV and Epstein-Barr virus. In a later analysis, some 17,000 TCR beta sequences were associated with specific HLA alleles at a false discovery rate of 0.05. Roughly uniform sequencing depth across donors was assumed in presence/absence analyses, although this assumption may not hold. When HLA alleles, especially DR and DQ, strongly co-occurred, attributing TCR associations to individual alleles was difficult. In an earlier analysis of 587 of the donors, most TCR beta V segments appeared in productive rearrangements about 90% or about 30% of the time, broadly matching IMGT annotations. According to a later analysis, TCR association rates differed among HLA loci, with DRB1 alleles showing the most associated TCRs and HLA-C alleles showing the fewest. In this cohort, only TCR beta chains were sequenced, and detectable features were limited by the absence of alpha or paired-chain data.

The cohort consisted of approximately 670 healthy bone marrow donors. Cohort members were all nominally healthy when sampled, although unrecorded immune exposures were likely present. The donor tested CMV seronegative and was one of the 352 seronegative cohort members. A peripheral blood sample was collected from each donor, and TCR beta sequencing was performed on peripheral blood mononuclear cells. Genomic DNA extraction from the blood cell samples was performed with the Qiagen DNeasy Blood Extraction Kit. V is pruned by 5 bases and J by 5 bases, leaving 8 bases of the junction without a gene match. From the germline V gene (reference sequence), CDR1 is SGHAT and CDR2 is FQDESV. The CDR3 sequence holds 14 residues, the cysteine and phenylalanine included. Kept here is only the CDR3 DNA, which spans 42 bases and is read in frame from base 1. The library was prepared using the immunoSEQ multiplex PCR assay. For the multiplex PCR, a mixture combining 60 forward primers for TCR Vbeta segments and 13 reverse primers for TCR Jbeta segments was used. The CDR3 region of rearranged TCR beta genes was amplified from genomic DNA by a multiplex PCR assay. Amplified TCR beta libraries were sequenced as 87-base-pair reads on the Illumina HiSeq System. The authors' analysis ran thus. A later analysis tallied about 77 million unique TCR beta chains across the 640 or so repertoires, and some 12 million of those chains were shared by two or more donors. A nearest-neighbor algorithm error-corrected the raw reads and collapsed the reads into unique sequences, merging closely related sequences to remove PCR and sequencing errors. Alignment of CDR3 sequences to IMGT reference sequences was used to assign V, D and J gene segments. For a sequence to be retained, a match of at least six nucleotides was required to both a V gene segment and a J gene segment. Rearrangements were called productive when the CDR3 lacked stop codons and stayed in frame with V and J; all others were non-productive. CDR3 was defined according to IMGT convention as the region running from the second conserved V-encoded cysteine to the conserved J-encoded phenylalanine. Sequences without an unambiguous match to a single V gene segment were excluded from the earlier analysis of 450 to 750 of the donors. An earlier analysis of roughly 590 of the donors called V segments functional above 56.7% productive rearrangements and segregating when the between-donor standard deviation exceeded 5%. A statistical classification framework was built for diagnosing cytomegalovirus status from the catalog of TCR beta chain sequences. In a later analysis, V and J genes were assigned by comparing TCR nucleotide sequences against IMGT/GENE-DB human TR gene sequences. Using the TCRdist pipeline, a later analysis assigned CDR3 sequences along with most-parsimonious VDJ recombination scenarios. In a later analysis, each TCR beta chain was defined by its CDR3 amino acid sequence together with its V-gene family, and reads lacking a unique V-gene family were excluded. To address suspected cross-contamination and a sequencing artifact, a later analysis removed under 600 highly shared, low-generation-probability nucleotide sequences. In a later analysis, a clonal expansion index was calculated for each public chain from normalized within-repertoire ranks of inferred template counts. In a later analysis, generation probabilities were computed using a VDJ recombination model fitted to out-of-frame rearrangements, and the results were checked against IGoR. In a later analysis, hypergeometric tests were used to score TCR-TCR, TCR-HLA and TCR-CMV co-occurrence, with a repertoire-size bias correction applied to TCR pairs. A later analysis estimated false discovery rates by permuting HLA or CMV assignments 20 times. In a later analysis, co-occurring TCRs were grouped using DBSCAN, and TCRdist sequence similarity was added for clustering within HLA-allele-positive subsets. Repertoires with fewer than 30,000 or more than 120,000 public chains, plus five repertoires with anomalous nucleotide sharing, were excluded from co-occurrence clustering. Sourced from immuneACCESS, this table was stored by TCRdb with only in-frame sequences that have V and J called. A share of the clones is absent; for the studies checked, an unresolved V gene accounts for under half, and the remainder has no known explanation. V and J calls and clone size are as listed in that table; D and trimming were resolved from the DNA. The table for this sample lists 100,000 or so clones; 70% to 80% of them were counted only once. Approximately 2.5% of the sample is taken by the ten largest.

Of note for this clone: It has no known antigen specificity. The input lacks base qualities; no much larger clone sits a single base away.

The clonotype originates from a female donor in good health and CMV-seronegative. The chain couples TRBV11-1 to TRBJ2-7; 8 junctional bases match TRBD2. Sample: PBMCs. The encoded CDR3 is CASSRHLAGHEQYF. Here is the DNA: TGTGCCAGCAGCCGCCACCTAGCGGGCCACGAGCAGTACTTC.